Below, 29 T cell receptor beta chains from the same sample are listed, as sequenced in a study of T-cell reconstitution after alpha-beta-depleted transplantation in children. As it was prepared, the TCRbeta library received unique molecular identifiers. TCRdb reprocessed the PCR reads via MiXCR and lists one record per CDR3 protein. The table records 500,000 to 750,000 distinct CDR3 sequences, 25% to 30% of them present only once. This specimen consisted of PBMCs, obtained before TCRalphabeta/CD19-depleted stem cell transplant. These receptors were taken from a boy under two years old with Wiskott-Aldrich syndrome, due to receive a stem cell transplant.

V usage is TRBV4-2 and J usage is TRBJ2-1; D not certain. The CDR3 runs 16 residues. Germline loops: CDR1 LGHNA, CDR2 YNFKEQ. The V end lost 1 base, the J end lost 2 bases, and 12 bases lay between the germline ends. The CDR3 coding sequence is TGTGCCAGCAGCCAAGGATCGGGTTGGGCCTACAATGAGCAGTTCTTC. Its protein is CASSQGSGWAYNEQFF.

The rearrangement links TRBV12-3 or TRBV12-4 to TRBJ2-7, with a possible D match to TRBD2 (6 bases). The CDR3 sequence is 15 residues long. V dropped 5 bases and J dropped 3 bases, with 17 bases sitting between them. CDR3 nucleotides: TGTGCCAGCAGTCTAACCTCACCCGGGGGCTACGAGCAGTACTTC. Translation: CASSLTSPGGYEQYF.

This clonotype was seen only a few times. J is TRBJ2-1 and V is TRBV5-1, with 11 bases lining up with TRBD2. Trimming cost V 2 bases and J 5 bases; bases outside gene matches: 3. This CDR3 spans 15 amino acids. Germline V gives CDR1 SGHRS, CDR2 YFSETQ. CDR3 nucleotide sequence: TGCGCCAGCAGCTTCACTAGCGGGAGCAACAATGAGCAGTTCTTC. It encodes CASSFTSGSNNEQFF.

This rearrangement joins TRBV28 to TRBJ1-2, with D unresolved. This CDR3 is 14 amino acids long. Germline V gene lookup returns CDR1 MDHEN and CDR2 SYDVKM. The V end was cut by 5 bases, the J end by 5 bases, with 15 bases between. The CDR3 reads CASSPTVRGYGYTF. CDR3 nucleotides: TGTGCCAGCAGTCCAACGGTGCGAGGATATGGCTACACCTTC.

This chain links TRBV9 with TRBJ2-1; D unclear. Per germline, CDR1 SGDLS and CDR2 YYNGEE. CDR3 length: 15 amino acids. Trimming cost V 0 bases and J 5 bases, with 12 bases left between them. CDR3 amino acids: CASSVGLVNHNEQFF. The CDR3 nucleotides read TGTGCCAGCAGCGTAGGGCTAGTTAATCACAATGAGCAGTTCTTC.

V and J are TRBV5-1 and TRBJ2-6, with D possibly matching TRBD1 (6 bases). V lost 3 bases to trimming and J lost 2 bases, with 18 bases between them. The CDR3 extends over 18 amino acids. The germline CDR1 and CDR2 sequences are SGHRS and YFSETQ. CDR3 protein: CASSSTGRERTGANVLTF. The CDR3 coding sequence is TGCGCCAGCAGCTCGACAGGTCGAGAACGGACTGGGGCCAACGTCCTGACTTTC.

A few counts support this clonotype. This rearrangement joins TRBV13 to TRBJ2-2; unclear D gene. CDR3 length: 14 residues. Germline V gene sequence: CDR1 PRHDT, CDR2 FYEKMQ (reference sequence). V dropped 1 base and J dropped 7 bases, with 10 bases sitting between them. The CDR3 sequence is CASSLVRRNGELFF. CDR3 sequence (DNA): TGTGCCAGCAGCTTAGTGCGGCGGAACGGGGAGCTGTTTTTT.

The table lists this clonotype with a few counts. This chain joins TRBV12-3 or TRBV12-4 and TRBJ2-7, with 7 bases matching TRBD1. This CDR3 contains 12 residues. V lost 6 bases, J lost 2 bases, and 1 base stayed unmatched. The chain's CDR3 is CASRGQTYEQYF. In DNA form, the CDR3 reads TGTGCCAGCAGGGGACAGACCTACGAGCAGTACTTC.

This clonotype was seen more than once but under ten times. This chain uses TRBV5-1 with TRBJ2-7; 10 nucleotides agree with TRBD1. The CDR3 covers 19 residues. Germline CDR1 reads SGHRS; CDR2 reads YFSETQ. The J segment lost 0 bases and the V segment lost 3 bases, leaving 15 bases of the junction unmatched. The CDR3: CASSSVAGTGDFRSYEQYF. CDR3 nucleotide sequence: TGCGCCAGCAGCTCAGTTGCCGGGACAGGGGATTTTCGCTCCTACGAGCAGTACTTC.

A few counts support this clonotype. V gene TRBV20-1 combines with J gene TRBJ1-1, with D maybe TRBD1 (5 bases). The V end lost 4 bases, the J end lost 5 bases, and 20 bases lay between the germline ends. This CDR3 region has 15 residues. Per the germline V gene, CDR1 is DFQATT and CDR2 is SNEGSKA (reference sequence). CDR3 sequence reads: CSAIPQGLGSTEAFF. CDR3 nucleotides: TGCAGTGCTATCCCGCAGGGCCTAGGGAGTACTGAAGCTTTCTTT.

This clonotype was picked up many times. V and J are TRBV4-2 and TRBJ2-3; perhaps TRBD2 as D (5 bases). The CDR3 totals 15 residues. Per germline, CDR1 LGHNA and CDR2 YNFKEQ. V lost 4 bases, J lost 1 base, and 12 bases lay in between. The CDR3 loop is CASSPYPGGTDTQYF. CDR3 coding DNA: TGTGCCAGCAGCCCGTACCCCGGGGGCACAGATACGCAGTATTTT.

The V gene is TRBV20-1, the J gene TRBJ2-3, with 12 bases lining up with TRBD2. CDR1 is DFQATT and CDR2 is SNEGSKA in the germline V gene (reference sequence). V lost 5 bases, J lost 5 bases, and 11 bases stayed unmatched. This CDR3 has 16 residues. CDR3 in amino acids: CSAGLLAGGQLDTQYF. CDR3 nucleotides: TGCAGTGCTGGGTTACTAGCGGGAGGCCAGCTAGATACGCAGTATTTT.

This clonotype has only a few counts. CDR3 sequence: CATSDPGLERLNEQFF. CDR3 nucleotides: TGTGCCACCAGTGACCCGGGACTAGAGCGGCTCAATGAGCAGTTCTTC. J is TRBJ2-1 and V is TRBV24-1, with 8 bases fitting TRBD2. The V gene end was trimmed by 4 bases and the J gene end by 6 bases; junction bases not matched to a gene: 10. The CDR3 is made up of 16 amino acids. CDR1 and CDR2 from the germline V gene are KGHDR and SFDVKD.

This chain uses TRBV6-1 with TRBJ1-4; TRBD1 might be the D (5 bases). The CDR3 spans 17 residues. V gave up 3 bases and J gave up 8 bases, with 22 bases separating them. Germline loops: CDR1 MNHNS, CDR2 SASEGT. This chain's CDR3 is CASSEGSSGGRNEKLFF. The CDR3 bases are TGTGCCAGCAGTGAGGGGTCGTCTGGGGGAAGGAACGAAAAACTGTTTTTT.

This clonotype was counted a few times. This rearrangement joins TRBV7-8 to TRBJ1-4; D call uncertain. V lost 1 base and J 0 bases, leaving 6 bases between the germline ends. This CDR3 is 15 amino acids long. Germline V gene data show CDR1 as SGHVS and CDR2 as FQNEAQ. CDR3 bases: TGTGCCAGCAGCTTAGGGTCAACAACTAATGAAAAACTGTTTTTT. It translates to CASSLGSTTNEKLFF.

This chain uses TRBV5-6 with TRBJ2-7; D uncertain. CDR1 is SGHDT, CDR2 YYEEEE, per germline. The CDR3 length is 15 residues. V was cut by 0 bases and J by 6 bases, with 16 bases left in between. The CDR3: CASSLEVQQLGEQYF. The CDR3 DNA reads as TGTGCCAGCAGCTTGGAGGTCCAGCAGCTTGGCGAGCAGTACTTC.

This clonotype has more than one count but fewer than ten. The rearrangement uses TRBV3-1 and TRBJ2-2; D is unresolved. The CDR3 covers 13 residues. In germline, CDR1 is LGHDT, CDR2 YNNKEL (reference sequence). Trimming removed 6 bases at V and 7 bases at J, with 12 bases between. The CDR3 sequence is CASRGVDGGELFF. CDR3 DNA sequence: TGTGCCAGCAGAGGAGTGGATGGCGGGGAGCTGTTTTTT.

This clonotype appeared a few times. The V call is TRBV5-1, the J call TRBJ2-2, with D perhaps matching TRBD2 (5 bases). The CDR3 sequence is 14 residues long. The germline gives CDR1 SGHRS, CDR2 YFSETQ. Trimming took off 4 bases at V and 1 base at J, with 8 bases between the two ends. CDR3 protein: CASSGSWNTGELFF. Written as DNA, the CDR3 is TGCGCCAGCAGCGGGAGTTGGAACACCGGGGAGCTGTTTTTT. The full variable domain, its missing parts supplied by reference TRBV5-1 and TRBJ2-2, is KAGVTQTPRYLIKTRGQQVTLSCSPISGHRSVSWYQQTPGQGLQFLFEYFSETQRNKGNFPGRFSGRQFSNSRSEMNVSTLELGDSALYLCASSGSWNTGELFFGEGSRLTVL.

This clonotype was counted only a few times. The chain joins TRBV9 to TRBJ2-7; no clear D. Germline-derived CDR1 and CDR2 are SGDLS and YYNGEE. CDR3 length: 14 amino acids. V was trimmed by 3 bases and J by 5 bases, leaving 15 bases between them. The CDR3 loop reads CASSATSATNEQYF. CDR3 nucleotide sequence: TGTGCCAGCAGCGCCACATCCGCTACAAACGAGCAGTACTTC.

The chain employs TRBV7-8 and TRBJ2-1, with 10 positions matching TRBD2. This CDR3 comprises 15 residues. Losses at the gene ends were 4 bases for V and 7 bases for J; bases not matched to a gene: 7. Germline CDR1 reads SGHVS; CDR2 reads FQNEAQ. The CDR3: CASSSQREGLNEQFF. The DNA of the CDR3 is TGTGCCAGCAGCTCCCAGCGGGAGGGGTTAAATGAGCAGTTCTTC.

This clonotype came up a few times. The chain employs TRBV9 and TRBJ2-2; TRBD1 aligns across 7 bases. The CDR3 loop spans 15 amino acids. Germline V gene lookup returns CDR1 SGDLS and CDR2 YYNGEE. The V segment lost 3 bases and the J segment 5 bases; nucleotides outside the gene matches: 7. The CDR3 region is CASSARLRGTGELFF. DNA for the CDR3: TGTGCCAGCAGCGCGAGGCTCAGGGGGACCGGGGAGCTGTTTTTT.

This clonotype came up a few times. The chain uses TRBV3-1 and TRBJ2-3; unclear D gene. The germline CDR1 and CDR2 sequences are LGHDT and YNNKEL (reference sequence). CDR3 length equals 13 residues. The V and J ends lost 1 base and 1 base respectively, with 3 bases between them. The CDR3 reads CASSQVGTDTQYF. The CDR3 nucleotides read TGTGCCAGCAGCCAAGTGGGCACAGATACGCAGTATTTT.

The gene calls are TRBV12-3 or TRBV12-4 and TRBJ1-2, with 7 bases lining up with TRBD1. The CDR3 consists of 15 residues. The V and J ends lost 6 bases and 1 base, in that order; junction bases with no gene match: 8. This CDR3 reads CASRDDRANNYGYTF. DNA of the CDR3: TGTGCCAGCAGGGACGACAGGGCCAATAACTATGGCTACACCTTC.

This clonotype has a handful of counts. This chain connects TRBV5-6 to TRBJ2-2, with TRBD2 matching 8 bases. The CDR3 contains 16 residues. Germline-derived CDR1 and CDR2 are SGHDT and YYEEEE. Losses at the gene ends were 7 bases for V and 1 base for J; bases not matched to a gene: 9. CDR3 amino acids: CASGIRAGVNTGELFF. The CDR3 DNA sequence: TGTGCCAGCGGTATACGAGCGGGGGTGAACACCGGGGAGCTGTTTTTT.

The count of this clonotype is one. The chain is built from TRBV5-1 and TRBJ1-1; TRBD1 might be the D (6 bases). The CDR3 runs to 14 residues. V was shortened by 4 bases and J by 3 bases, with 13 bases between the two germline ends. Germline CDR1 reads SGHRS; CDR2 reads YFSETQ. The CDR3 DNA reads as TGCGCCAGCAGCCTCGGGACACCCGACACTGAAGCTTTCTTT. Its translation is CASSLGTPDTEAFF.

This clonotype has only a few counts. The chain is built from TRBV27 and TRBJ2-7; D might be TRBD2 (6 bases). The CDR3 sequence is 19 residues long. Germline assignment: CDR1 MNHEY and CDR2 SMNVEV (reference sequence). The V end lost 7 bases, the J end lost 3 bases, and 31 bases lay between the germline ends. CDR3 sequence reads: CASTNPAGPVKPFYYEQYF. The CDR3 nucleotides are TGTGCCAGCACCAATCCCGCGGGACCTGTTAAACCGTTCTACTACGAGCAGTACTTC.

The J gene is TRBJ1-1, the V gene TRBV3-1; tentatively, D is TRBD1 (5 bases). Per the germline V gene, CDR1 is LGHDT and CDR2 is YNNKEL (reference sequence). V lost 3 bases to trimming and J lost 8 bases, with 10 bases between them. This CDR3 is built from 12 residues. CDR3 nucleotide sequence: TGTGCCAGCAGCCATTTACAGGAAGAAGCTTTCTTT. Translation: CASSHLQEEAFF. Drawing the rest from reference TRBV3-1 and TRBJ1-1, the complete variable domain is DTAVSQTPKYLVTQMGNDKSIKCEQNLGHDTMYWYKQDSKKFLKIMFSYNNKELIINETVPNRFSPKSPDKAHLNLHINSLELGDSAVYFCASSHLQEEAFFGQGTRLTVV.

V usage is TRBV6-1 and J usage is TRBJ2-1, with D possibly matching TRBD2 (6 bases). The CDR3 has 15 amino acids. V was cut by 6 bases and J by 4 bases, with 16 bases left in between. CDR1 is MNHNS and CDR2 is SASEGT in the germline V gene. The CDR3 protein is CASSPTTGTYNEQFF. CDR3 nucleotide sequence: TGTGCCAGCAGCCCTACCACCGGGACTTACAATGAGCAGTTCTTC.

The sample holds a few counts of this clonotype. The CDR3 spells CASSLNGGRDEQFF. The DNA of the CDR3 is TGTGCCAGCAGCCTTAACGGGGGTCGGGATGAGCAGTTCTTC. This chain joins TRBV27 and TRBJ2-1; weak D call: TRBD2 (6 bases). The CDR3 has 14 residues. Trimming stripped 6 bases from V and 8 bases from J, with 17 bases between. CDR1 and CDR2 (germline): MNHEY, SMNVEV (reference sequence).